The entry below describes one T cell receptor (beta chain). Its antigen is still unknown. The sample holds no much larger clone one base away, and base qualities are not on file. The germline V gene yields SGHTS for CDR1 and YDEGEE for CDR2. The CDR3 numbers 15 residues from cysteine through phenylalanine. CDR3 DNA only is kept here, 45 bases in frame from base 1. V and J are truncated by 6 bases and 0 bases respectively, leaving an intervening sequence of 13 bases. This record belongs to a study of memory CD4+ T cells and cytomegalovirus serostatus (dated by TCRdb to about 2019). Regarding the complete study: The cohort comprised roughly 35 healthy Belgian adults, 9 CMV seropositive and some 24 CMV seronegative. To replicate a published TCR-based CMV serostatus classifier, the researchers sequenced the CD4+ memory TCRbeta repertoires of a Belgian cohort whose cytomegalovirus serostatus was known. Study-wide conclusions, independent of this receptor: Only CD4+CD45RO+ memory cells were sequenced, unlike the original study, which covered naive and memory CD4+ and CD8+ populations. On the Belgian cohort, the classifier based on the original framework reached a median bootstrapped AUC of approximately 0.95, with a 95% CI of 0.76-1.00. The results were read as suggesting that the CMV-associated TCR signature is, for the most part, present in the CD4+ memory repertoire. For CMV serostatus prediction, a median bootstrapped AUC of approximately 0.95 was reached with the original framework, and a median bootstrapped AUC of approximately 0.9 was reached with a US-trained random forest. Of around 160 previously reported CMV-associated TCRbeta sequences, about 72 appeared in the CD4+ memory repertoires, each in one to five individuals.

Genomic DNA was extracted from sorted cells with the Quick-DNA Microprep Kit. Amplification of TCRbeta DNA was done with the immunoSEQ hsTCRbeta kit, following the protocol from the manufacturer. TCRbeta libraries were sequenced on an Illumina MiSeq instrument. On the authors' methods: Removing out-of-frame sequences left roughly 2.4 million distinct TCRbeta sequences, an average of around 67,000 per individual. Two values were used to score each individual: the count of under 200 previously reported CMV-associated TCRbeta sequences and the total count of productive distinct TCRbeta sequences. A beta-binomial model was reimplemented in Python, and scikit-learn random forests with default parameters were trained on US cohort data. Classifier performance on the Belgian cohort was summarized as median AUC with percentile confidence intervals calculated over 10,000 bootstrap iterations. TCRdb re-hosts the immuneACCESS table, in-frame sequences only. Its copies lack some clones; in the studies checked, an unresolved V gene accounts for under half of them, and the cause for the rest is not known. The V and J calls and clone size come from that table; D and trimming were worked out from the DNA. This sample comprises 75,000 to 95,000 clones, 80% of them detected only once. The top ten hold around 0.77% of the sample.

Single viable CD3+CD4+CD8-CD45RO+ cells were sorted as memory CD4+ T cells on a FACSAria II. CMV serostatus was determined with a Roche Elecsys assay detecting serum IgG against CMV pp150, pp28, p38 and p52. After the samples were thawed, total CD4+ T cells were enriched through positive selection using CD4 magnetic microbeads. The samples came from a different study that was designed specifically to examine the CD4+ T cell memory repertoire. Peripheral blood mononuclear cells were isolated and cryopreserved according to standard operating procedures, and serum was kept at -80 degrees C. The staining relied on CD3-PerCP (BW264/56), CD4-APC (RPA-T4), CD45RO-PE (UCHT1) and CD8-Pacific Orange (3B5) antibodies, and Sytox blue was used to exclude non-viable cells.

The sequence came from an adult in good health and CMV-seronegative. In this chain, TRBV5-8 is recombined with TRBJ1-3; a weak D assignment points to TRBD1 (5 bases agree). The sequenced material came from memory CD4+ T cells from blood. The DNA sequence follows: TGTGCCAGCACCGGGGGACTTCCCTCTGGAAACACCATATATTTT. This codes for CASTGGLPSGNTIYF.